Listed below are T cell receptor beta chains from one sample, sequenced in a study of siplizumab effects on memory and regulatory T cells. Measured with immunoSEQ multiplex PCR; TCRdb has only the in-frame clones, and not every one. The table has 92,000 or so clones, about 90% seen once; the top ten hold roughly 15%. Sequenced: CD4+ T cells sorted from blood. These receptors were obtained from a human donor in good health. The CDR3 runs from the conserved cysteine through the conserved F or W. Fields, in order: J gene, V gene, clone size, D gene, CDR3 DNA, CDR3 protein. The D gene is left open where the match is weak. The size field is filled for only some rows; it gives once, few, many or a size class.

j_call: TRBJ1-2; v_call: TRBV11-3; clone_size: once; d_call: NA; cdr3_nt: TGTGCCAGCAGCTTACCGACGGGGAACTATGGCTACACCTTC; cdr3_aa: CASSLPTGNYGYTF
j_call: TRBJ2-1; v_call: TRBV7-2; clone_size: NA; d_call: TRBD2; cdr3_nt: TGTGCCAGCAGCTCCCTGGGACTAGCGGATTACAATGAGCAGTTCTTC; cdr3_aa: CASSSLGLADYNEQFF
j_call: TRBJ2-3; v_call: TRBV11-1; clone_size: NA; d_call: TRBD1; cdr3_nt: TGTGCCAGCCTCACAGGGGGTGAAGATACGCAGTATTTT; cdr3_aa: CASLTGGEDTQYF
j_call: TRBJ2-5; v_call: TRBV7-7; clone_size: NA; d_call: TRBD1; cdr3_nt: TGTGCTAGCAGCTGGGACAGAGGGGAGACCCAGTACTTC; cdr3_aa: CASSWDRGETQYF
j_call: TRBJ2-7; v_call: TRBV11-1; clone_size: NA; d_call: NA; cdr3_nt: TGTGCCAGCCATCATACAGGGTTGACCTACGAGCAGTACTTC; cdr3_aa: CASHHTGLTYEQYF
j_call: TRBJ2-1; v_call: TRBV27; clone_size: NA; d_call: NA; cdr3_nt: TGTGCCAGCAGTTTGGGCAGGGGGCGGTCTAGCGGGATCCATGAGCAGTTCTTC; cdr3_aa: CASSLGRGRSSGIHEQFF
j_call: TRBJ2-5; v_call: TRBV4-1; clone_size: NA; d_call: NA; cdr3_nt: TGCGCCAGCAGCCAAGATCCCAGTGAGGGGAGGCCAGAGACCCAGTACTTC; cdr3_aa: CASSQDPSEGRPETQYF
j_call: TRBJ2-3; v_call: TRBV5-6; clone_size: NA; d_call: TRBD1; cdr3_nt: TGTGCCAGCCCCACTCTTGGGACAGGGGTGGAAGATACGCAGTATTTT; cdr3_aa: CASPTLGTGVEDTQYF
j_call: TRBJ1-1; v_call: TRBV1; clone_size: NA; d_call: NA; cdr3_nt: TGCACCAGCAGCCAAGTGCTCCCCCGAGGACAGCTATCCTCGAACACTGAAGCTTTCTTT; cdr3_aa: CTSSQVLPRGQLSSNTEAFF
j_call: TRBJ2-2; v_call: TRBV6-6; clone_size: NA; d_call: NA; cdr3_nt: TGTGCCAGCAGTCGCGGAGGTACCGGGGAGCTGTTTTTT; cdr3_aa: CASSRGGTGELFF
j_call: TRBJ2-1; v_call: TRBV6-1; clone_size: NA; d_call: TRBD2; cdr3_nt: TGTGCCAGCAGCCTACTAGCGGGAGCGCATGAGCAGTTCTTC; cdr3_aa: CASSLLAGAHEQFF
j_call: TRBJ1-4; v_call: TRBV5-1; clone_size: NA; d_call: NA; cdr3_nt: TGCGCCAGCAGCTTGCGTTCGTCCCATGAAAAACTGTTTTTT; cdr3_aa: CASSLRSSHEKLFF
j_call: TRBJ2-7; v_call: TRBV18; clone_size: NA; d_call: TRBD2; cdr3_nt: TGTGCCAGCTCACCAAGGACTAGCGGGGCCTACGAGCAGTACTTC; cdr3_aa: CASSPRTSGAYEQYF
j_call: TRBJ1-1; v_call: TRBV6-5; clone_size: NA; d_call: NA; cdr3_nt: TGTGCCAGCACGGTGACGGTGAACACTGAAGCTTTCTTT; cdr3_aa: CASTVTVNTEAFF
j_call: TRBJ1-1; v_call: TRBV7-9; clone_size: NA; d_call: NA; cdr3_nt: TGTGCCAGCAGCTTTTTCGGGACAACGGGCGAAGCTTTCTTT; cdr3_aa: CASSFFGTTGEAFF
j_call: TRBJ2-2; v_call: TRBV28; clone_size: once; d_call: NA; cdr3_nt: TGTGCCAGCAGTTTTTTTGGTGGGACGAACACCGGGGAGCTGTTTTTT; cdr3_aa: CASSFFGGTNTGELFF